This section outlines one T cell receptor (beta chain) sequence together with its context. This clonotype has a count of ten or more. Its antigen remains undetermined. The sample holds no much larger clone one base away, and base qualities are not on file. Including cysteine and phenylalanine, the CDR3 has 13 amino acids. The DNA shown is the 39-base CDR3, in frame from base 1. CDR1 SGHRS and CDR2 YFSETQ are derived from the germline V gene. The germline ends are 8 bases apart after V is trimmed by 4 bases and J by 1 base. This sample was included in a study of CD8 T cells in ankylosing spondylitis (dated by TCRdb to about 2017). Regarding the complete study: T cell receptor beta repertoires were profiled in healthy donors and ankylosing spondylitis patients so that disease-linked TCR variants could be found. The full study cohort comprised roughly 24 ankylosing spondylitis patients and 110 or so healthy donors. Peripheral blood was sampled, and synovial fluid was also collected from ankylosing spondylitis patients. The paper's findings and limits, for the study overall: Some of the motif variants had been reported before in the synovial fluid and blood of reactive arthritis patients, a finding that suggests common disease-initiation mechanisms. A TCR beta motif made up of eight highly homologous amino acid variants appeared to be characteristic of blood from ankylosing spondylitis patients. According to the report, matched synovial fluid samples from ankylosing spondylitis patients were significantly enriched for the disease-linked clones. In peripheral blood, the disease-linked clones were found at relatively low frequencies and had a CD8+ phenotype.

Sequencing relied on an Illumina HiSeq 2500. Quantitative 5'-RACE with molecular barcodes was the method used to prepare the TCR beta libraries. The authors processed their data as follows. To identify disease-linked TCR variants, a new computational method was used, one built on a probabilistic model of VDJ rearrangement. In-frame beta chains were kept once TCRdb had trimmed the public reads at Q25 with fastp and called clones with MiXCR. Here each entry gathers all rows of one CDR3 protein and keeps the most common genes and DNA. For this entry, the V and J calls and clone size follow TCRdb and not the study's own pipeline. Here the sample has about 300,000 distinct CDR3 sequences; 11% occur a single time. The ten biggest clones cover roughly 9.5% of the sample.

This receptor was taken from a female donor with ankylosing spondylitis or in good health (not recorded which). Sequenced material: blood, either unsorted or a sorted T cell fraction (not recorded which). The chain is encoded by TRBV5-1 joined to TRBJ1-1; possibly the D gene is TRBD1, per 6 matching bases. The CDR3 protein: CASSRGENTEAFF. The DNA reads TGCGCCAGCAGCAGGGGGGAGAACACTGAAGCTTTCTTT. Outside the CDR3, residues come from the reference TRBV5-1 and TRBJ1-1 proteins, so the full variable domain is: KAGVTQTPRYLIKTRGQQVTLSCSPISGHRSVSWYQQTPGQGLQFLFEYFSETQRNKGNFPGRFSGRQFSNSRSEMNVSTLELGDSALYLCASSRGENTEAFFGQGTRLTVV.